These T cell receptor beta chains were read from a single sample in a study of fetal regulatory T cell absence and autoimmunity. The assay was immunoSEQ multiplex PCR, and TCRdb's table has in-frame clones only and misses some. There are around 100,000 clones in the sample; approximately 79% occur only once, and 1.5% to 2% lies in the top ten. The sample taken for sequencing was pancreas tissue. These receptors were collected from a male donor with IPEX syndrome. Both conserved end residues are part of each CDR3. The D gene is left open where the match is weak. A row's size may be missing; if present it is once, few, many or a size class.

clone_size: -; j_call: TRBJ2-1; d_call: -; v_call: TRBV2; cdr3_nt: TGTGCCAGCCGACCCGGCCCAGCGGTCTGGGATGAGCAGTTCTTC; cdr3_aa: CASRPGPAVWDEQFF
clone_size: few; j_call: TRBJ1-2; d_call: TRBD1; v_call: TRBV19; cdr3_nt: TGTGCCAGTAGTATACGACAGGGCTATGGCTACACCTTC; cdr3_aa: CASSIRQGYGYTF
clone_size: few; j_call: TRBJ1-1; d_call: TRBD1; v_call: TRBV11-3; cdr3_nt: TGTGCCAGCAGCTTAAGGGGGCGGAACACTGAAGCTTTCTTT; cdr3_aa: CASSLRGRNTEAFF
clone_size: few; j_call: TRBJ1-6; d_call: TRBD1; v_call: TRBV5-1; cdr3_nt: TGCGCCAGCAGCCGGGACAGGTATAATTCACCCCTCCACTTT; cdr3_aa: CASSRDRYNSPLHF
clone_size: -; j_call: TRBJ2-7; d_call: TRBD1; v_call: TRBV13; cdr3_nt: TGTGCCAGCAGCGCCGGGACAGGTCTCCCCTACGAGCAGTACTTC; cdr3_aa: CASSAGTGLPYEQYF
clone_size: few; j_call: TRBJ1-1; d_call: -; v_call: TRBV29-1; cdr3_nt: TGCAGCGTTGGGGCAGTCGAAGCTTTCTTT; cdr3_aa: CSVGAVEAFF
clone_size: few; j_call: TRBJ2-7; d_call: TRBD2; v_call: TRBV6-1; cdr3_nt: TGTGCCAGCAGTGTGCCTAGCGGTACCTACGAGCAGTACTTC; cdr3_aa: CASSVPSGTYEQYF
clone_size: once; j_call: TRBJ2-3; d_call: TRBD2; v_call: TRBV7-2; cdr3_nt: TGTGCCAGCAGCTCGAGCCCGCGGGGGGGCCCGGGGCGGAAGTATTTT; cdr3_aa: CASSSSPRGGPGRKYF
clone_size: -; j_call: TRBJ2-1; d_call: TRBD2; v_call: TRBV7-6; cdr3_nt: TGTGCCAGCAGCTCAGGGCCGGGACTAGCGGGAGGGCCCTCCTACAATGAGCAGTTCTTC; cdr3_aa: CASSSGPGLAGGPSYNEQFF
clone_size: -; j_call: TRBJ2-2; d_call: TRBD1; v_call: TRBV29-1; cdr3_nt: TGCAGCGTTGATAGGGAGTGGGGCAGGGGGCTTCCTACCGGGGAGCTGTTTTTT; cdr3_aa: CSVDREWGRGLPTGELFF
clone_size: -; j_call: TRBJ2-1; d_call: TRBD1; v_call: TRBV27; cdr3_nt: TGTGCCAGTACGGGACAGGGGTGGAATGAGCAGTTCTTC; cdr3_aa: CASTGQGWNEQFF
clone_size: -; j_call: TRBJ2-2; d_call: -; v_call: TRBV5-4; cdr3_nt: TGTGCCAGCAGCTTGCGTTTGACCGGGGAGCTGTTTTTT; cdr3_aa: CASSLRLTGELFF
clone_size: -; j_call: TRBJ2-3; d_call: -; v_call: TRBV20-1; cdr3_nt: TGCAGTGCCCCCTTGGGTACGCAGTATTTT; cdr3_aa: CSAPLGTQYF
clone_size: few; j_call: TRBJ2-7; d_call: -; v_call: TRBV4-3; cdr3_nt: TGCGCCAGCAGCCCGCAGGGGTCTTCCTACGAGCAGTACTTC; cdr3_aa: CASSPQGSSYEQYF
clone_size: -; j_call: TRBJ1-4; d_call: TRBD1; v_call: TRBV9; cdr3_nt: TGTGCCAGCTCGGGACAGGGCGAAAAACTGTTTTTT; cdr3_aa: CASSGQGEKLFF
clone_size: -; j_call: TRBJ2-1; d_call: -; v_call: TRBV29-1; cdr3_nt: TGCAGCGTTGGGGCCGGGAATGAGCAGTTCTTC; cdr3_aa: CSVGAGNEQFF
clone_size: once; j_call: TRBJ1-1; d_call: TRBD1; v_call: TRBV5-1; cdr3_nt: TGCGCCAGCAGCTTGTCGGGACAGGTTGAAGCTTTCTTT; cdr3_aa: CASSLSGQVEAFF
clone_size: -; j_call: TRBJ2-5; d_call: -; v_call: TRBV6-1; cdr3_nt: TGTGCCAGCACAAACCGACTAGTCGTGGAGACCCAGTACTTC; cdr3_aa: CASTNRLVVETQYF
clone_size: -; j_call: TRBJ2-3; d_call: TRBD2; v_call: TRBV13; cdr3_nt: TGTGCCAGCAGCCAAAGGGGGGGACTAGACTTACATACGCAGTATTTT; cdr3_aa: CASSQRGGLDLHTQYF
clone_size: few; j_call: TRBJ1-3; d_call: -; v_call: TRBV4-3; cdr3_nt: TGCGCCAGCAGCGCCTCAACAGGGTTCGGAAACACCATATATTTT; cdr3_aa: CASSASTGFGNTIYF
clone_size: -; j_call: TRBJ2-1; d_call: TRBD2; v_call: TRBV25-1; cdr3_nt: TGTGCCAGCAGTGAATTGACTAGCGCCTACAATGAGCAGTTCTTC; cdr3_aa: CASSELTSAYNEQFF
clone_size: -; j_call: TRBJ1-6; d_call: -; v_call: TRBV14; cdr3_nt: TGTGCCAGCAGCCAACGTAAGACTGACGGCTCCTATAATTCACCCCTCCACTTT; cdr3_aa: CASSQRKTDGSYNSPLHF
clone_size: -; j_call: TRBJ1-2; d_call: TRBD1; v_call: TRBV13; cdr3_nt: TGTGCCAGCAGCTCAACGGACGGGAGGGGGCATGGCTACACCTTC; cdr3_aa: CASSSTDGRGHGYTF
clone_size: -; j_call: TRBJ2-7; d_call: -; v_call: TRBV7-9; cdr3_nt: TGTGCCAGCAACCCGAGCATTGGCCTCGAGCAGTACTTC; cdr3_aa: CASNPSIGLEQYF
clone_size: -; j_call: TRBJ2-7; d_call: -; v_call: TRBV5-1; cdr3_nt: TGCGCCAGCAGCTTGGGCGGGGTTAGCACTTACGAGCAGTACTTC; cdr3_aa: CASSLGGVSTYEQYF
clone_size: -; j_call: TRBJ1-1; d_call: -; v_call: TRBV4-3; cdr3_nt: TGCGCCAGCAGCCAAGACCCACAGGGTGACACTGAAGCTTTCTTT; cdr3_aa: CASSQDPQGDTEAFF
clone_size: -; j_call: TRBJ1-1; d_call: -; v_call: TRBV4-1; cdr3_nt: TGCGCCAGCAGCCGGGACATGAACACTGAAGCTTTCTTT; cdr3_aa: CASSRDMNTEAFF
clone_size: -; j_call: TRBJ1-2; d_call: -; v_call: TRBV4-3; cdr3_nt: TGCGCCAGCAGCCAAGATTTCGTACACTATGGCTACACCTTC; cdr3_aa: CASSQDFVHYGYTF
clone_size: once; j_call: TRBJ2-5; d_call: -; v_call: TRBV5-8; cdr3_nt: TGTGCCAGCAGCTTGTGGTCATCACAGTACTTC; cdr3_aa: CASSLWSSQYF
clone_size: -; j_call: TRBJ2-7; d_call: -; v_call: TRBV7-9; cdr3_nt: TGTGCCAGCAGCTCCAGGGGTTACGAGCAGTACTTC; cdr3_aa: CASSSRGYEQYF
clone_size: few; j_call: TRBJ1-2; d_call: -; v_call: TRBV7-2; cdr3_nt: TGTGCCAGCTCGCCAAGGGGGGGGGATGGCTACACCTTC; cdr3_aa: CASSPRGGDGYTF
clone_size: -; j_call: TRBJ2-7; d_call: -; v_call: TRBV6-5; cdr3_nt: TGTGCCATCAGTGCCGACAGCTCCCTTAAGTACTTC; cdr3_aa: CAISADSSLKYF
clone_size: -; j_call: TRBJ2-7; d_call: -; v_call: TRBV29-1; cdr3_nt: TGCAGCGTTACATGGAGAGCCCCCTACGAGCAGTACTTC; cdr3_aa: CSVTWRAPYEQYF
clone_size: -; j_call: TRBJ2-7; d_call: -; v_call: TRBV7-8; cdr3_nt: TGTGCCAGCAGCTTAGCGGACCGGGGGCTCTCCTACGAGCAGTACTTC; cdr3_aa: CASSLADRGLSYEQYF
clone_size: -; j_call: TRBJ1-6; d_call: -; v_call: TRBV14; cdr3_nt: TGTGCCAGCAGCCATCGTGATTACGTCTATAATTCACCCCTCCACTTT; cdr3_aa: CASSHRDYVYNSPLHF
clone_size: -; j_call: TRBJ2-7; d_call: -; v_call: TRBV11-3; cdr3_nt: TGTGCCAGCAGCTTAGAGGGACATACCTACGAGCAGTACTTC; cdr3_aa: CASSLEGHTYEQYF
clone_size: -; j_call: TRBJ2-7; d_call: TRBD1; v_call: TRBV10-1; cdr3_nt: TGCGCCAGCAGTGACCCTGGACAGGGGGAGGCCTCCTACGAGCAGTACTTC; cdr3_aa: CASSDPGQGEASYEQYF
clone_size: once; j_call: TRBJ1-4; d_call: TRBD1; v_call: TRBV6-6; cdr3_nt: TGTGCCAGCAGTTACAGGGGGCGTAATGAAAAACTGTTTTTT; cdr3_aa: CASSYRGRNEKLFF
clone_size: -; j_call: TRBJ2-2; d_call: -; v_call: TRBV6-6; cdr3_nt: TGTGCCAGCAGTTACACAGGTACCGGGGAGCTGTTTTTT; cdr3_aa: CASSYTGTGELFF
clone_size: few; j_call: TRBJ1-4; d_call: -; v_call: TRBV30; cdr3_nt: TGTGCCTGGAGTGGGTTTGGGTTTAATGAAAAACTGTTTTTT; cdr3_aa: CAWSGFGFNEKLFF
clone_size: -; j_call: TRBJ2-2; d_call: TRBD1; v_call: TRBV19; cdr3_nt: TGTGCCAGTAGTATTGAGGACAGGGGAGAGAACACCGGGGAGCTGTTTTTT; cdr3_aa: CASSIEDRGENTGELFF
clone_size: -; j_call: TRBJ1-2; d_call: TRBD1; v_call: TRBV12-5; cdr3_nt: TGTGCTAGTGGTTTTAGACAGGGAGGCTATGGCTACACCTTC; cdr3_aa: CASGFRQGGYGYTF
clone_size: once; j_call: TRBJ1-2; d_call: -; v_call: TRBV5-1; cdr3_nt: TGCGCCAGCAGCTTAGACATTAACTATGGCTACACCTTC; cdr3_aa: CASSLDINYGYTF
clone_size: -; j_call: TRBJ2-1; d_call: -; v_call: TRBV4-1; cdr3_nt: TGCGCCAGCAGCCCTTTGGGTGGGAGAAGTGGTGAGCAGTTCTTC; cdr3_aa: CASSPLGGRSGEQFF
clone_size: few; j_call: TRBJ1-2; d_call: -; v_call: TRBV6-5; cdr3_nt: TGTGCCAGCAGTTACTCCCCTATATGGGGCTACACCTTC; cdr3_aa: CASSYSPIWGYTF
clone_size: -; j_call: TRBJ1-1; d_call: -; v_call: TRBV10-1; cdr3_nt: TGCGCCAGAAATCACGAGGGGGAAGCTTTCTTT; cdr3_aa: CARNHEGEAFF
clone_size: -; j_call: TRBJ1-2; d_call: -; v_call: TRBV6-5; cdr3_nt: TGTGCCAGCAGTTACGAAGGGTCCTATGGCTACACCTTC; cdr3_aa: CASSYEGSYGYTF
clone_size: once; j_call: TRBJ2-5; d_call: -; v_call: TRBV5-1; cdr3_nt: TGCGCCAGCAGCTTGGCCTCGGGACAAGAGACCCAGTACTTC; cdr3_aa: CASSLASGQETQYF
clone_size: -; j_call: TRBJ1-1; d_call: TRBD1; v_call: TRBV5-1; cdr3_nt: TGCGCCAGCAGCCAAGGAGGGACAGCGAACACTGAAGCTTTCTTT; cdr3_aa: CASSQGGTANTEAFF
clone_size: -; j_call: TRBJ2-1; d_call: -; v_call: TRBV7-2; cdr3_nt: TGTGCCAGCAGCTTAGCGGCAACCTACAATGAGCAGTTCTTC; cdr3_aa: CASSLAATYNEQFF
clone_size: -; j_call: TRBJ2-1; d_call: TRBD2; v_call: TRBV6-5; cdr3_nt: TGTGCCAGCGGATTTAGCGGGGGGGCGCACAATGAGCAGTTCTTC; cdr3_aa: CASGFSGGAHNEQFF
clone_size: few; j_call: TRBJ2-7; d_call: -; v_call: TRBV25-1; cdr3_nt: TGTGCCAGCAGTGAATACACCTACGAGCAGTACTTC; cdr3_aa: CASSEYTYEQYF
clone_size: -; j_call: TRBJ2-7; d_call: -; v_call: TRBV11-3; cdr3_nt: TGTGCCAGCAGCTTAGATATGGCCCAAGACGAGCAGTACTTC; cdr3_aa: CASSLDMAQDEQYF
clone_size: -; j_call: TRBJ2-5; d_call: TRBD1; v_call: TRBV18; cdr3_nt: TGTGCCAGCTCACCACAGGGGGCAGAGACCCAGTACTTC; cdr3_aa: CASSPQGAETQYF